This TCR beta chain was captured in a study of T cells in Graves' hyperthyroidism and ophthalmopathy. About the study: At initial diagnosis, before any treatment had begun, peripheral blood was obtained. Findings of the study overall: A model built on 13 V-J features separated ophthalmopathy from stable hyperthyroidism. The model made its ophthalmopathy prediction, and onset followed a median approximately 6.5 months later.

Those patients with uncontrolled infection, other autoimmune disease, pregnancy or lactation were excluded. The source material, RNA transcripts, was used to amplify TCR beta CDR3 regions. An initial round of RT-PCR targeting the TCR CDR3 relied on the HTBI primer set. TCRdb reprocessed the multiplex PCR reads via MiXCR and lists one record per CDR3 protein. The repertoire holds 380,000 or so distinct CDR3 sequences, with about a fifth as singletons. As for this clonotype: The target antigen is unknown.

This receptor was obtained from a woman between 18 and 29 years old with Graves' hyperthyroidism. What was sequenced was blood.

The CDR3: CASSLVVNTGELFF. In nucleotides, the CDR3 is TGCGCCAGCAGCTTGGTGGTTAACACCGGGGAGCTGTTTTTT. The rearrangement uses TRBV5-1 and TRBJ2-2; no firm D call. This CDR3 spans 14 amino acids. V dropped 0 bases and J dropped 2 bases, with 5 bases sitting between them. Per germline, CDR1 SGHRS and CDR2 YFSETQ.